This T cell receptor (beta chain) stems from a study of CD8 T cells in ankylosing spondylitis. Study-level results: Within matched ankylosing spondylitis synovial fluid, disease-linked clones were reportedly significantly enriched. There was a TCR beta motif, made of fewer than 10 highly homologous variants, that appeared characteristic of ankylosing spondylitis blood.

Using its own MiXCR run on the 5' RACE reads, TCRdb lists one record per CDR3 protein. The repertoire consists of hundreds of thousands of distinct CDR3 sequences, with roughly 26% occurring once and the leading ten covering approximately 1%. A note on this clonotype: As yet, its antigen is unknown.

Germline loops: CDR1 SGHRS, CDR2 YFSETQ. V shed 4 bases and J 5 bases; nucleotides not matched to a gene: 8. The CDR3 is made up of 16 amino acids. V usage is TRBV5-1 and J usage is TRBJ2-2, with 10 nucleotides matching TRBD1. The specimen sequenced was blood, either unsorted or a sorted T cell fraction (not recorded which). The source is a male donor with ankylosing spondylitis. Here the CDR3 reads CASSPGTGVWTGELFF. Here the CDR3 DNA reads TGCGCCAGCAGCCCTGGGACAGGGGTATGGACCGGGGAGCTGTTTTTT.